The TCR beta chain described here comes from a study of quantifying T cell responses using KT2 cells. Study-level background: cDNA was made from DNase-treated RNA using alpha and beta constant primers.

Each cDNA got a UMI-containing oligo ligated at its 3' end. The first PCR ran approximately 4 cycles with an equimolar RC1.1 and RC1.2 beta primer mix. One entry per CDR3 protein, called by TCRdb with MiXCR from the UMI-ligation and nested PCR reads. The sample contains just under 50,000 distinct CDR3 sequences, roughly 12% of which appear only once. Trimming removed 3 bases at V and 2 bases at J, with 11 bases between. Germline V gene lookup returns CDR1 SNHLY and CDR2 FYNNEI. The CDR3 has 15 residues. The rearrangement links TRBV2 to TRBJ2-1, with D perhaps matching TRBD2 (5 bases). Material: PBMCs spiked with cells of the T cell clone KT2. This TCR derives from a human donor. The CDR3 here is CASSDGSGAYNEQFF. CDR3 DNA: TGTGCCAGCAGTGATGGGAGTGGCGCCTACAATGAGCAGTTCTTC. Based on the CDR3 plus reference TRBV2 and TRBJ2-1, the full variable domain is EPEVTQTPSHQVTQMGQEVILRCVPISNHLYFYWYRQILGQKVEFLVSFYNNEISEKSEIFDDQFSVERPDGSNFTLKIRSTKLEDSAMYFCASSDGSGAYNEQFFGPGTRLTVL.